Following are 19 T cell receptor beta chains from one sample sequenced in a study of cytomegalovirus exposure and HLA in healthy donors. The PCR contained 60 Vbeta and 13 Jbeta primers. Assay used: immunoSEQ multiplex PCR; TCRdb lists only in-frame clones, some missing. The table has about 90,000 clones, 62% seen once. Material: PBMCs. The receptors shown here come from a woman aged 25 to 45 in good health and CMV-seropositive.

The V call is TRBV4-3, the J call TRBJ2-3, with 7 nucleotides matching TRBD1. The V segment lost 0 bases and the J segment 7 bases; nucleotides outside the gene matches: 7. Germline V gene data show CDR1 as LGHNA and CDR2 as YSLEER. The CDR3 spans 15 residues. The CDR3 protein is CASSQELQGSNTQYF. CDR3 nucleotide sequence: TGCGCCAGCAGCCAAGAATTACAGGGGTCTAATACGCAGTATTTT.

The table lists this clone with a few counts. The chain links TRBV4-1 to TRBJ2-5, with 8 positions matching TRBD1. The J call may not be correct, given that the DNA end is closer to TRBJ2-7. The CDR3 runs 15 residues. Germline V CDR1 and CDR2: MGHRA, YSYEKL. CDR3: CASSQSGTGTYEQYF. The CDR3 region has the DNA TGCGCCAGCAGCCAATCCGGGACAGGAACCTACGAGCAGTACTTC.

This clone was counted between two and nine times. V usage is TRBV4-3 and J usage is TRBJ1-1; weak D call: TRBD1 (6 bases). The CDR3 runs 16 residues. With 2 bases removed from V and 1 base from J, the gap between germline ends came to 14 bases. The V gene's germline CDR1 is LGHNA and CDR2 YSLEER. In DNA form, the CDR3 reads TGCGCCAGCAGCCAAAATCGACAGGTCCGGAACACTGAAGCTTTCTTT. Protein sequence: CASSQNRQVRNTEAFF.

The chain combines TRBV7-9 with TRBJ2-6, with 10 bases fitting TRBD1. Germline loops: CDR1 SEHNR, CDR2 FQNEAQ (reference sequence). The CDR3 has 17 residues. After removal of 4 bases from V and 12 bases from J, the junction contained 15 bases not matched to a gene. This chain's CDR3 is CASSSPPDRGLGSVLTF. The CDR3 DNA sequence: TGTGCCAGCAGCTCACCCCCGGACAGGGGGTTGGGGAGCGTCCTGACTTTC.

The CDR3 loop is CASSSTGVNTEAFF. CDR3 DNA sequence: TGTGCCAGCAGTTCAACAGGGGTTAACACTGAAGCTTTCTTT. The chain carries TRBV6-6 and TRBJ1-1, with 7 bases aligning to TRBD1. J lost 2 bases, V lost 4 bases, and 4 bases had no gene match. Looked up from germline, CDR1 is MNHNY and CDR2 is SVGAGI (reference sequence). This CDR3 is built from 14 residues.

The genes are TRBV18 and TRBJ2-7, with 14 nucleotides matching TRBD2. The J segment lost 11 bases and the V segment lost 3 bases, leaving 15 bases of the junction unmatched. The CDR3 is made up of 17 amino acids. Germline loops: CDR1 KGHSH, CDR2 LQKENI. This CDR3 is CASSPYGTSGGVVSKYF. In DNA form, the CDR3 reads TGTGCCAGCTCACCCTATGGGACTAGCGGGGGCGTCGTCTCTAAGTACTTC.

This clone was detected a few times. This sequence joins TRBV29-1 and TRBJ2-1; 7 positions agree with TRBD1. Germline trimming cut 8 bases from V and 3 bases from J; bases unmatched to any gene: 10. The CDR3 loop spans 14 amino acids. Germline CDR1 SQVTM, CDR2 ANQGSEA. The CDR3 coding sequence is TGCAGCACAAATGGACAGGAAATCTACAATGAGCAGTTCTTC. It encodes CSTNGQEIYNEQFF.

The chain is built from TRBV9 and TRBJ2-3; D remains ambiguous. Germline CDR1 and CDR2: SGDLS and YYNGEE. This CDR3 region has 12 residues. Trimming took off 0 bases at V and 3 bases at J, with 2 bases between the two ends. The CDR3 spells CASSVVTDTQYF. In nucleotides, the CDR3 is TGTGCCAGCAGCGTAGTAACAGATACGCAGTATTTT.

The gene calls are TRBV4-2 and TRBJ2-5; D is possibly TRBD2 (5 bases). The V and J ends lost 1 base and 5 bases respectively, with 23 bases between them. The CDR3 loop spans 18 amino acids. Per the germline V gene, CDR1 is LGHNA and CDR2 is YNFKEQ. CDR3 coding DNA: TGTGCCAGCAGCCAAGTCTGGACTCCCATTATGACGGCGGAGACCCAGTACTTC. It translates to CASSQVWTPIMTAETQYF.

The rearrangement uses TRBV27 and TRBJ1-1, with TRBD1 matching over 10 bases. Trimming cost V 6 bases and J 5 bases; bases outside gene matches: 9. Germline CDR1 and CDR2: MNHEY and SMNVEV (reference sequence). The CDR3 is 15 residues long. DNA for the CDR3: TGTGCCAGCAGCGTGACAGGGGGCGCGGGTACTGAAGCTTTCTTT. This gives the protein CASSVTGGAGTEAFF.

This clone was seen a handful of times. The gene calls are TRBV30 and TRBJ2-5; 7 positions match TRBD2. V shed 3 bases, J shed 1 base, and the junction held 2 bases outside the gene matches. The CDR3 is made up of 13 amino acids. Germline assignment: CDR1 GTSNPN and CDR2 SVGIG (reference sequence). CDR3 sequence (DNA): TGTGCCTGGAGCTGGGGGGGCCAAGAGACCCAGTACTTC. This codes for CAWSWGGQETQYF.

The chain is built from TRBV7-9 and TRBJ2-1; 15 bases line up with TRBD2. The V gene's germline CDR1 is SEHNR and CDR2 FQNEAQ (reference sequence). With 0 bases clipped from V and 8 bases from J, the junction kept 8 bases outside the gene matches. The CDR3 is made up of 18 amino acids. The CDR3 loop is CASSLALRTSGGADEQFF. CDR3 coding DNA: TGTGCCAGCAGCTTAGCCCTCCGGACTAGCGGGGGGGCAGATGAGCAGTTCTTC.

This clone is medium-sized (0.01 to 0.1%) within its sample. DNA for the CDR3: TGTGCCAGCCAGCGAGGGAGCACTGAAGCTTTCTTT. This encodes CASQRGSTEAFF. The genes are TRBV11-2 and TRBJ1-1; D remains unclear. The CDR3 extends over 12 amino acids. Germline V lookup: CDR1 SGHAT, CDR2 FQNNGV. Deletions cut 8 bases from V and 4 bases from J, with 11 bases between.

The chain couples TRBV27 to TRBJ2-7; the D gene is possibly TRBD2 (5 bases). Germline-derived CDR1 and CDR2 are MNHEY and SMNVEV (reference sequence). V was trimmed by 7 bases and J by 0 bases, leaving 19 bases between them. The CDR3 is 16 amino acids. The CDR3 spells CASKTGFEGSSYEQYF. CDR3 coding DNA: TGTGCCAGCAAGACCGGTTTTGAGGGCAGCTCCTACGAGCAGTACTTC.

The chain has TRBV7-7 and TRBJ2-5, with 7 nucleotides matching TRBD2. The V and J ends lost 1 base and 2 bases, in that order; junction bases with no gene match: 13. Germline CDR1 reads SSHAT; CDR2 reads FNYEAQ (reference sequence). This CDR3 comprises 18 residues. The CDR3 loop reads CASSLGRGGGPTQETQYF. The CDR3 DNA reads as TGTGCCAGCAGCTTAGGTCGAGGCGGGGGACCCACACAAGAGACCCAGTACTTC.

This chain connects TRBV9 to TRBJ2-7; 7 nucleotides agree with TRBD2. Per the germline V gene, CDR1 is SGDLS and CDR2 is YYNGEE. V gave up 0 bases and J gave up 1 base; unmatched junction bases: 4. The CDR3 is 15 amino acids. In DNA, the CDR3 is TGTGCCAGCAGCGTAGGGGTGGGAGGGTCCTACGAGCAGTACTTC. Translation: CASSVGVGGSYEQYF.

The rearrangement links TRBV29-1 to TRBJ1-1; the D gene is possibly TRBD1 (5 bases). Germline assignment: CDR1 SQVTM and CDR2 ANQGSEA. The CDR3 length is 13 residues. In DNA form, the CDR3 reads TGCAGGGCTGGGGCGGTCAGGGCTAATGAAGCTTTCTTT. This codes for CRAGAVRANEAFF.

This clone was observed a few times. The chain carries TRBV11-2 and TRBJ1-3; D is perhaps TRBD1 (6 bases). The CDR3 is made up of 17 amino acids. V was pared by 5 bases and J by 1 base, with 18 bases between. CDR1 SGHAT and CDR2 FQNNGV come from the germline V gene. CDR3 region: CASSDPAGAGSGNTIYF. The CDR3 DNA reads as TGTGCCAGCAGCGACCCGGCGGGGGCGGGTTCTGGAAACACCATATATTTT. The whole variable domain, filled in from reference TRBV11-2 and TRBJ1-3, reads EAGVAQSPRYKIIEKRQSVAFWCNPISGHATLYWYQQILGQGPKLLIQFQNNGVVDDSQLPKDRFSAERLKGVDSTLKIQPAKLEDSAVYLCASSDPAGAGSGNTIYFGEGSWLTVV.

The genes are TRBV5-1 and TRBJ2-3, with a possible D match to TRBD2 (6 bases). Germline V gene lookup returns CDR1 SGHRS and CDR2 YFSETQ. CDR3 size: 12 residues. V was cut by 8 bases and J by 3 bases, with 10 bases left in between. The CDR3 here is CASGGGTDTQYF. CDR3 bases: TGCGCCAGTGGTGGAGGGACAGATACGCAGTATTTT.